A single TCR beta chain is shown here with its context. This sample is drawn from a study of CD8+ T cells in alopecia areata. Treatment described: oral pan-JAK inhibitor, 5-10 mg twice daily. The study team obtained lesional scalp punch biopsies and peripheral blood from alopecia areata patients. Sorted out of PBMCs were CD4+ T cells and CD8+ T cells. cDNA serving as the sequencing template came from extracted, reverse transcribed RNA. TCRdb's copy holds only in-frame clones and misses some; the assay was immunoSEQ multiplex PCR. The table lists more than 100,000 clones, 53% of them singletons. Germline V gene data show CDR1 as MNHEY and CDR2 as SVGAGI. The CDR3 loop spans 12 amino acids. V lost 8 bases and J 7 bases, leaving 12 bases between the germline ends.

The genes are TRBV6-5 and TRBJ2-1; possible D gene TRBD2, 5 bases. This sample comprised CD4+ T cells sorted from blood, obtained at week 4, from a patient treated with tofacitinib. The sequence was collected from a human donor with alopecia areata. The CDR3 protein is CASEGNGNEQFF. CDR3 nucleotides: TGTGCCAGCGAGGGAAACGGGAATGAGCAGTTCTTC.